This T cell receptor beta chain came from a study of CXCR3-negative and CXCR3-positive naive CD8 T cells. Findings of the study overall: Hydrophobicity of TRB CDR3s was greater in CXCR3-positive naive cells than in CXCR3-negative naive cells.

Note on this clonotype: Its target is not known.

Via 5' RACE with UMI labels, TRB cDNA libraries were prepared. TCRdb reanalyzed the 5' RACE reads, giving one entry per CDR3 protein sequence and no DNA. The data include more than 80,000 distinct CDR3 sequences; the top ten clones carry roughly 0.38%. This CDR3 has 16 residues. Germline V lookup: CDR1 SGHKS, CDR2 YYEKEE (reference sequence). The source is a human donor in good health. Some clones in this sample may be carry-over from other donors' samples. Material for sequencing was naive CXCR3+ CD8+ T cells from blood. As for subset: CD45RO-CCR7+CD27+CD95- naive CD8+ T cells expressing CXCR3 (TNR3+). The chain has TRBV5-5 and TRBJ2-1; the D call from TCRdb, TRBD1, cannot be confirmed without DNA. The CDR3 is CASSLEPSGVDNEQFF.